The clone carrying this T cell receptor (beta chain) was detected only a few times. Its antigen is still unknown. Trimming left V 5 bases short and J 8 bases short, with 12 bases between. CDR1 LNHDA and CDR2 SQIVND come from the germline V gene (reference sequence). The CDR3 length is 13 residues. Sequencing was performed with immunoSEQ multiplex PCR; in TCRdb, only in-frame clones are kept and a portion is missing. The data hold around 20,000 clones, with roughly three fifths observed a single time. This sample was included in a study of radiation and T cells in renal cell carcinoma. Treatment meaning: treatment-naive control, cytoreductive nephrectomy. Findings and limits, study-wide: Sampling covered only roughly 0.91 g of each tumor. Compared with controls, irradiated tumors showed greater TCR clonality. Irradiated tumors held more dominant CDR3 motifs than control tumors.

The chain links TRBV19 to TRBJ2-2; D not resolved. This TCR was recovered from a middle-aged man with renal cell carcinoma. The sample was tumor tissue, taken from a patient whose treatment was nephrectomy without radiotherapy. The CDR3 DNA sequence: TGTGCCAGTAGTTCGTCCACCTGGGGGGAGCTGTTTTTT. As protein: CASSSSTWGELFF.